One TCR beta chain is described in this entry. The sample belongs to a study of blood T cell repertoires in COVID-19. Study overall: T cells, B-cell-depleted T cells, or PBMCs supplied cDNA or gDNA.

Sequencing was performed with immunoSEQ multiplex PCR; in TCRdb, only in-frame clones are kept and a portion is missing. The sample lists about 19,000 clones, just under 90% seen once, with approximately 12% in the top ten. Sequenced: peripheral blood. The TCR comes from a human donor in a cohort sampled during active COVID-19.

For the CDR3, the DNA is TGTGCCAGCAGCTTACAGGGTATGTATGAGCAGTTCTTC. Amino acid sequence: CASSLQGMYEQFF. The rearrangement joins TRBV7-2 to TRBJ2-1, with a possible D match to TRBD1 (5 bases). CDR1 is SGHTA and CDR2 is FQGNSA in the germline V gene. V was clipped by 2 bases and J by 8 bases, with 10 bases between them. This CDR3 has 13 amino acids.